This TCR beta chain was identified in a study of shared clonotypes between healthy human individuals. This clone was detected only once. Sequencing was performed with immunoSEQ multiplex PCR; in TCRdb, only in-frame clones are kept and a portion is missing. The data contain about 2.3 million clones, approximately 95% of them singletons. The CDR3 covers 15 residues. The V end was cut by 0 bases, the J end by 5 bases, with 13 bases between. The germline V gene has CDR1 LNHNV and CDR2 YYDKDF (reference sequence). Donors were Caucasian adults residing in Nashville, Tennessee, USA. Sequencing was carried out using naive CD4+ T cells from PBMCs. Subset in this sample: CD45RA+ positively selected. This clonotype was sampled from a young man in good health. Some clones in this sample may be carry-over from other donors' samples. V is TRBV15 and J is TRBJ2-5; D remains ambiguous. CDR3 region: CATSRESQIRETQYF. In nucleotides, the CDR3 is TGTGCCACCAGCAGAGAATCACAGATTAGGGAGACCCAGTACTTC.